These T cell receptor beta chains were read from a single sample in a study of cytomegalovirus exposure and HLA in healthy donors. This table comes from immunoSEQ multiplex PCR, and its TCRdb copy is limited to in-frame clones, with some not included. The sample lists around 150,000 clones; roughly 80% were seen once. Sequencing was carried out using PBMCs. These receptors were taken from a girl aged 2 to 9 in good health and CMV-seropositive. CDR3s include the opening cysteine and the closing phenylalanine or tryptophan. D genes are given only for firm matches. Where a row states a size, it is once, few, many or the class of an expanded clone; other rows omit it.

d_gene: .; j_gene: TRBJ1-2; v_gene: TRBV5-1; abundance: .; CDR3aa: CASSFGSRYGQIVNYGYTF
d_gene: .; j_gene: TRBJ1-4; v_gene: TRBV19; abundance: .; CDR3aa: CASSPTQVNEKLFF
d_gene: TRBD2; j_gene: TRBJ2-1; v_gene: TRBV30; abundance: .; CDR3aa: CAWSVGTRAYNEQFF
d_gene: .; j_gene: TRBJ1-1; v_gene: TRBV10-2; abundance: few; CDR3aa: CASRAENTEAFF
d_gene: TRBD1; j_gene: TRBJ2-2; v_gene: TRBV5-1; abundance: few; CDR3aa: CASSGTAGGPNTGELFF
d_gene: TRBD2; j_gene: TRBJ2-3; v_gene: TRBV7-9; abundance: .; CDR3aa: CASSSSSGRRSTDTQYF
d_gene: TRBD1; j_gene: TRBJ1-1; v_gene: TRBV11-3; abundance: .; CDR3aa: CASSPGQGNTEAFF
d_gene: TRBD2; j_gene: TRBJ2-1; v_gene: TRBV7-9; abundance: .; CDR3aa: CASSPSGSTYNEQFF
d_gene: TRBD1; j_gene: TRBJ2-7; v_gene: TRBV11-2; abundance: .; CDR3aa: CASSLEGQVSYEQYF
d_gene: TRBD1; j_gene: TRBJ1-4; v_gene: TRBV5-1; abundance: .; CDR3aa: CASSWGDRVTNEKLFF
d_gene: .; j_gene: TRBJ1-5; v_gene: TRBV7-8; abundance: .; CDR3aa: CASSLSSGRDGQPQHF
d_gene: .; j_gene: TRBJ2-1; v_gene: TRBV30; abundance: .; CDR3aa: CAWSGGTFEEEQFF
d_gene: .; j_gene: TRBJ1-1; v_gene: TRBV30; abundance: .; CDR3aa: CAWSEGGSYTEAFF
d_gene: .; j_gene: TRBJ1-2; v_gene: TRBV4-1; abundance: .; CDR3aa: CASSQDPTTGLGYTF
d_gene: .; j_gene: TRBJ1-4; v_gene: TRBV27; abundance: .; CDR3aa: CASSFGAGWGEKLFF
d_gene: TRBD1; j_gene: TRBJ2-7; v_gene: TRBV19; abundance: .; CDR3aa: CASSIRGGTPYEQYF
d_gene: TRBD1; j_gene: TRBJ1-2; v_gene: TRBV27; abundance: .; CDR3aa: CASTNVGQANYGYTF
d_gene: .; j_gene: TRBJ2-3; v_gene: TRBV6-5; abundance: .; CDR3aa: CASSSPGRTDTQYF
d_gene: TRBD2; j_gene: TRBJ2-5; v_gene: TRBV30; abundance: .; CDR3aa: CAWIASGGIQETQYF
d_gene: TRBD1; j_gene: TRBJ1-5; v_gene: TRBV10-1; abundance: .; CDR3aa: CASSERVAGGYQPQHF
d_gene: .; j_gene: TRBJ1-4; v_gene: TRBV19; abundance: .; CDR3aa: CASSEIQGAATNEKLFF
d_gene: TRBD2; j_gene: TRBJ2-7; v_gene: TRBV30; abundance: .; CDR3aa: CASRLAGIYEQYF
d_gene: TRBD1; j_gene: TRBJ2-3; v_gene: TRBV14; abundance: .; CDR3aa: CASSQEGQGENTQYF
d_gene: TRBD2; j_gene: TRBJ2-1; v_gene: TRBV29-1; abundance: .; CDR3aa: CSVQGTSGTYNEQFF
d_gene: TRBD2; j_gene: TRBJ2-7; v_gene: TRBV25-1; abundance: .; CDR3aa: CASSESASGYEQYF
d_gene: TRBD1; j_gene: TRBJ1-2; v_gene: TRBV18; abundance: .; CDR3aa: CASSPKQGADYGYTF
d_gene: .; j_gene: TRBJ1-5; v_gene: TRBV19; abundance: .; CDR3aa: CASSTRLWGRDQPQHF
d_gene: .; j_gene: TRBJ2-2; v_gene: TRBV6-1; abundance: .; CDR3aa: CASNRRLTGELFF
d_gene: .; j_gene: TRBJ2-7; v_gene: TRBV7-8; abundance: .; CDR3aa: CASSLVRFRGYEQYF